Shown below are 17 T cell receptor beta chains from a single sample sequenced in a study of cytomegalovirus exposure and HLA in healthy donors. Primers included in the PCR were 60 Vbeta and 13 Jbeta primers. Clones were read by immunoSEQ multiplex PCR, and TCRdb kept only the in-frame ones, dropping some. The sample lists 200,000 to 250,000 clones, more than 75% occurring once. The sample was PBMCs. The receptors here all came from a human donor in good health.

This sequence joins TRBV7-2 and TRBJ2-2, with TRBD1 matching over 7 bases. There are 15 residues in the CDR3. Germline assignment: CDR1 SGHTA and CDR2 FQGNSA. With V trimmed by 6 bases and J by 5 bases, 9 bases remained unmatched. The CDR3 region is CASRPGQLKTGELFF. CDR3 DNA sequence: TGTGCCAGCAGGCCGGGACAGCTCAAAACCGGGGAGCTGTTTTTT.

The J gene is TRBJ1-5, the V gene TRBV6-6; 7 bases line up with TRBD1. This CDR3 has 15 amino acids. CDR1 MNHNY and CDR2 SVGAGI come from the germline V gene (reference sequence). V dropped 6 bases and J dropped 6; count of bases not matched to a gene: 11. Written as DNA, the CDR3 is TGTGCCAGCAGCTCGTCAGACAGGGTGGGTCAGCCCCAGCATTTT. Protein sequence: CASSSSDRVGQPQHF.

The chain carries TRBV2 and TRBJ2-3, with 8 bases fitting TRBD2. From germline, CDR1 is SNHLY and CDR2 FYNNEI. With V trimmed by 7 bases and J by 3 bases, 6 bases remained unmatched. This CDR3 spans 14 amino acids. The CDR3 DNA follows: TGTGCCAGCAAGGGACTAGTGGGGACAGATACGCAGTATTTT. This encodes CASKGLVGTDTQYF.

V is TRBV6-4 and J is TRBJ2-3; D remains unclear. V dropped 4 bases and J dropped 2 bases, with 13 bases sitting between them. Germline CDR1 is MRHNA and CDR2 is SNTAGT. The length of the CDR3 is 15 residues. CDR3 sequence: CASSGEIASTDTQYF. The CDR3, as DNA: TGTGCCAGCAGTGGAGAGATTGCCTCCACAGATACGCAGTATTTT.

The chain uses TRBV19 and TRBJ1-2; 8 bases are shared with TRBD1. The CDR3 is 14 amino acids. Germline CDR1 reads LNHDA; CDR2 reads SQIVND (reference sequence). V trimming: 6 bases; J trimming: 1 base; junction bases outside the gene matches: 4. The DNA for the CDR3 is TGTGCCAGTAGCGGGGACAGGAGTAACTATGGCTACACCTTC. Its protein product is CASSGDRSNYGYTF.

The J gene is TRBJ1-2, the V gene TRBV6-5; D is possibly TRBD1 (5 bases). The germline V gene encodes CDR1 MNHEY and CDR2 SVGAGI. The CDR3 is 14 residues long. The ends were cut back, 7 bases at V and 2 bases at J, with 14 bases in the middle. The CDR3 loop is CASISLRANYGYTF. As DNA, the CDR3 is TGTGCCAGCATCTCTCTCAGGGCGAACTATGGCTACACCTTC.

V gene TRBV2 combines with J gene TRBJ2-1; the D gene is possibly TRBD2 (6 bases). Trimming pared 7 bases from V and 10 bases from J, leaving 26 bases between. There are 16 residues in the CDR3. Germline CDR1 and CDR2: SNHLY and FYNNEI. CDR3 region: CASKETGLFYWMEQFF. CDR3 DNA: TGTGCCAGCAAGGAAACGGGACTTTTTTACTGGATGGAGCAGTTCTTC.

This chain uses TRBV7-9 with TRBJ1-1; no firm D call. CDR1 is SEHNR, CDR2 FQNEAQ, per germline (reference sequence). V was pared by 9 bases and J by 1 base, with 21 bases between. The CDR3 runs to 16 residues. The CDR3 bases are TGTGCCAGTAGCCCGCGGCGTGCAGACGGGAACACTGAAGCTTTCTTT. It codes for CASSPRRADGNTEAFF.

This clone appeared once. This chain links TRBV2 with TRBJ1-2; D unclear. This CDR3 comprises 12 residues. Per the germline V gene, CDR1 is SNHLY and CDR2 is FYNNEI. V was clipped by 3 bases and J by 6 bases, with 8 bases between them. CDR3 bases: TGTGCCAGCAGTGAGGGCCAGAATGGCTACACCTTC. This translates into CASSEGQNGYTF.

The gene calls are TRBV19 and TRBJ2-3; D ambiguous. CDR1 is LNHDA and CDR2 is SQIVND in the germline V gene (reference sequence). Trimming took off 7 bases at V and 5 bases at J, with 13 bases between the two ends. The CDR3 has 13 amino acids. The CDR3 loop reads CASTSRRGDTQYF. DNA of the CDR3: TGTGCCAGTACATCAAGGAGAGGAGATACGCAGTATTTT. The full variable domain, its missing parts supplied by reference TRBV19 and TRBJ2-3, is DGGITQSPKYLFRKEGQNVTLSCEQNLNHDAMYWYRQDPGQGLRLIYYSQIVNDFQKGDIAEGYSVSREKKESFPLTVTSAQKNPTAFYLCASTSRRGDTQYFGPGTRLTVL.

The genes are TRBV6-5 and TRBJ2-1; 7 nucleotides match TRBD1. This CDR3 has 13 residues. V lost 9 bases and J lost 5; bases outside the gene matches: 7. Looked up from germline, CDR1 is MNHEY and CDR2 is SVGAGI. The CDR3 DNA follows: TGTGCCAGTTGGGACAGCGGTAACAATGAGCAGTTCTTC. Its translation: CASWDSGNNEQFF.

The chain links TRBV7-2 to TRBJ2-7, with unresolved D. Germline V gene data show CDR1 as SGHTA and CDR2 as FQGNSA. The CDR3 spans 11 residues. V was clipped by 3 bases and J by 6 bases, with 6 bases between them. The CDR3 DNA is TGTGCCAGCAGCTTTTACAGCGAGCAGTACTTC. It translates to CASSFYSEQYF.

CDR3 protein: CASSTWGENEQFF. The CDR3 DNA reads as TGTGCCAGCAGCACATGGGGAGAAAATGAGCAGTTCTTC. V and J are TRBV9 and TRBJ2-1, with TRBD2 as a possible D gene (5 bases). V lost 4 bases, J lost 7 bases, and 12 bases lay in between. The CDR3 consists of 13 residues. The germline V gene encodes CDR1 SGDLS and CDR2 YYNGEE.

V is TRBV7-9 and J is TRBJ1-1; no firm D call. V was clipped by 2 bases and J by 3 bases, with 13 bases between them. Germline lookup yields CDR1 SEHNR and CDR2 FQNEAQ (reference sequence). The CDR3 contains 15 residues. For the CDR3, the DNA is TGTGCCAGCAGCTTATTTGCAGGAATGGACACTGAAGCTTTCTTT. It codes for CASSLFAGMDTEAFF.

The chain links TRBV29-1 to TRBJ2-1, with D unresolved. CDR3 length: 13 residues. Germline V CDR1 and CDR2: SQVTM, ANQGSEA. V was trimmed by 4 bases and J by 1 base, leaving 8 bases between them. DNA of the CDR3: TGCAGCGTTGGCGGAGTTTCCTACAATGAGCAGTTCTTC. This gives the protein CSVGGVSYNEQFF.

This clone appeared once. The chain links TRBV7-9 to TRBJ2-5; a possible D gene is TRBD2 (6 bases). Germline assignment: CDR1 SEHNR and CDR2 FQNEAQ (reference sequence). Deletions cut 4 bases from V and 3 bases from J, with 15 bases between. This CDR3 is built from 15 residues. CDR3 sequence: CASSSLGTPKETQYF. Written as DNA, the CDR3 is TGTGCCAGCAGCTCGCTCGGGACTCCCAAAGAGACCCAGTACTTC.

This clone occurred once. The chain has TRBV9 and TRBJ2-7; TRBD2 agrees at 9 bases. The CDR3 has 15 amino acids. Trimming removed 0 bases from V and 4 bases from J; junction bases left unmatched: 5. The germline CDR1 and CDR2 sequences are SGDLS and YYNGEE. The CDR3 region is CASSVEASGIYEQYF. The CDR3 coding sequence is TGTGCCAGCAGCGTAGAGGCTAGCGGGATTTACGAGCAGTACTTC.